What follows is one TCR beta chain and its context. The sample comes from a study of OX40 agonist ivuxolimab in advanced cancers. Overall study context: Recorded diagnoses for dose-escalation patients were hepatocellular carcinoma, melanoma, renal cell or head and neck cancer. Patients achieving partial responses numbered three: one hepatocellular carcinoma case and two cutaneous melanoma cases.

Produced via immunoSEQ multiplex PCR; TCRdb's table is partial and in-frame only. The sample lists 60,000 or so clones; around four fifths were seen once. Germline CDR1 is MDHEN and CDR2 is SYDVKM. CDR3 length: 14 amino acids. V lost 2 bases to trimming and J lost 1 base, with 8 bases between them. The input for sequencing was CD4+ or CD8+ T cells sorted from blood, taken in a trial of the OX40 agonist ivuxolimab. The V and J genes are TRBV28 and TRBJ1-1; unclear D gene. This clonotype originated in an adult with an advanced solid tumor such as melanoma, head and neck, liver or kidney cancer. In DNA, the CDR3 is TGTGCCAGCAGTTTAAGGCAAGAGAACACTGAAGCTTTCTTT. Translating it yields CASSLRQENTEAFF.